Listed here is a single T cell receptor (beta chain). This clone's antigen is unknown. Per-nucleotide qualities are absent, and no much larger clonotype sits a single base away. The entry originates in a study of shared clonotypes between healthy human individuals (dated by TCRdb to 2018 to 2021). In terms of the full investigation: A few men and a couple of women, aged 18 to 49 years, made up the cohort. Per donor, three plates each were used for CD4 naive and CD4 memory, two for CD8 naive, and one for CD8 memory. The study deeply sequenced blood TCR repertoires of several healthy adults to estimate repertoire size and the extent of clonotype sharing between individuals. To increase sequencing depth and limit assay-specific biases, different laboratories used diverse techniques to prepare libraries and sequence TCR repertoires. Leukapheresis yielded between about 0.9 and 9.5 billion PBMCs per donor.

From its cysteine to its phenylalanine, the CDR3 spans 14 amino acids. Left in the record is the CDR3 DNA by itself, 42 bases read in frame from the first base. The germline V gene gives CDR1 as MDHEN and CDR2 as SYDVKM. V is shortened by 7 bases, J by 4 bases, and the region joining them spans 11 bases. Healthy HIV-negative adults with no recently reported acute infections or vaccinations were included as donors. All donors were Caucasian adults living in Nashville, Tennessee, USA. CD4+ T cells were enriched by magnetic negative selection, after which naive cells were positively selected on CD45RA and the negative fraction was taken as the memory subset. Blood was collected by leukapheresis, and PBMCs were isolated by Ficoll-Histopaque density gradient centrifugation and then cryopreserved in liquid nitrogen vapor phase. Analytical flow cytometry was used to check the purity and quantity of every magnetically sorted T cell population. Each sorted fraction had its genomic DNA isolated and then quantified by UV absorbance on a Nanodrop 2000c.

Using the deep immunoSEQ assay, multiplex PCR amplified TCR CDR3 regions from genomic DNA. Extracted genomic DNA from each cell subset was spread evenly across all wells of several immunoSEQ 96-well plates, with each plate serving as a replicate. For sorted subsets, each replicate PCR was loaded with 200 ng genomic DNA, equivalent to 25,000 to 35,000 T cell genomes. The purified libraries were quantified using a Qubit 3.0 fluorometer, sized with a Bioanalyzer 2100, and then quantified again using the KAPA Library Quantification kit. Every immunoSEQ 96-well plate was sequenced on a dedicated single-read 150-cycle Illumina NextSeq 550 flow cell. The authors' pipeline ran thus. Because the immunoSEQ output held only junctional sequences and lacked quality scores, the filtering could not match the filtering applied to full-length reads. Sequences were annotated with PyIR, a Python wrapper for IgBLAST v1.9, and V/J genes and CDR3 were assigned using IMGT germline references. Any read was removed if the V/J assignment was weak (E-value above 1e-6), the CDR3 was missing, or the read contained stop codons, out-of-frame junctions, or ambiguous translated residues. V3J clonotypes were defined as sequences sharing the same inferred V gene, J gene, and CDR3 amino acid sequence. The percentage overlap between two repertoires was calculated by dividing the number of shared unique clonotypes by the size of the smaller repertoire. RTK rarefaction, the Chao1 estimator, and Recon v2.1 estimates of unobserved clonotypes were used to assess repertoire richness. Generation probabilities were computed with OLGA for all TCRbeta clonotypes obtained by the gDNA method from several donors. Held by TCRdb, this immuneACCESS table contains in-frame sequences only and omits some clones. Under half of the omission traces to an unresolved V gene where checked; the cause of the rest is unknown. Clone size and V and J calls were adopted from that table, with D and trimming inferred from the DNA. Counted in this sample were some 1 million clones; 75% of them appeared once. Approximately 1.5% of the sample rests with the top ten.

Results and caveats for the whole study, not just this receptor: Larger estimated clonotype richness was generally found for naive subsets than for memory subsets. Even with the large sequencing depth, rarefaction of the sorted-subset datasets indicated that sequencing was incomplete. Compared with non-shared clonotypes, the clonotypes found in all four sorted-subset donors had higher generation probabilities. Pairwise subsampling indicated that sequencing depth was expected to affect the degree of clonotype sharing among donors. Sharing across a few donors was observed for approximately 4.6% of naive CD4, 3.5% of naive CD8, 2% to 2.5% of memory CD4, and around 0.44% of memory CD8 clonotypes. The small number of donors limited the genetic and exposure-history diversity represented. Sampling was restricted to blood, and TCR repertoires in tissues likely differ from the TCR repertoires found in blood.

The sample consisted of memory CD4+ T cells sorted from blood. Interpreted using the paper, the cell subset or site label stands for: CD45RA-negative fraction. This sequence was found in a young man in good health. The receptor chain draws on TRBV28 and TRBJ1-6; matching of 6 bases hints at TRBD1 as the D gene. The DNA sequence reads TGTGCCAGCAACCTTGGACAGTATAATTCACCCCTCCACTTT. Translated, this is CASNLGQYNSPLHF.